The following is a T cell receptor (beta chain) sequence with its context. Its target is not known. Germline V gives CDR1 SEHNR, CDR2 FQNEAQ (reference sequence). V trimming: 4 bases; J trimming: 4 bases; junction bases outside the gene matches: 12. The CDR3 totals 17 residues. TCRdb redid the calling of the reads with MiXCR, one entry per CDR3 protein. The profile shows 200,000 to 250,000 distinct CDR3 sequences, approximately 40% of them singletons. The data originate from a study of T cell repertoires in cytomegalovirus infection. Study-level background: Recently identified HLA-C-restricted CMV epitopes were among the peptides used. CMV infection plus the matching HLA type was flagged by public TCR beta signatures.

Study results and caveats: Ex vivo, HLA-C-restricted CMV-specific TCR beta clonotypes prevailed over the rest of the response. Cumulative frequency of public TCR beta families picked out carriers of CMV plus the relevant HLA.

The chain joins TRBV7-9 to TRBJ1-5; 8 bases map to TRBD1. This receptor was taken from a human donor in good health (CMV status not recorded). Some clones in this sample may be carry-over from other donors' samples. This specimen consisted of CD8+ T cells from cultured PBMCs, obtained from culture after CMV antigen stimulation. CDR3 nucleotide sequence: TGTGCCAGCAGCTGGACAGGGAATCTCGTGACGAATCAGCCCCAGCATTTT. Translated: CASSWTGNLVTNQPQHF.